These 5 T cell receptor beta chains were all obtained from the same sample, sequenced in a study of OX40 agonist ivuxolimab in advanced cancers. Receptors were amplified or captured by the immunoSEQ multiplex PCR assay. TCRdb's version of the immuneACCESS table is confined to in-frame rearrangements and falls short of the full clone set. An unresolved V gene accounts for under half of the shortfall where checked; the remainder is of unknown origin. The sample table holds tens of thousands of clones, of which roughly 92% were seen once. The ten top clones hold approximately 12% of the sample. Sample: CD4+ or CD8+ T cells sorted from blood, taken in a trial of the OX40 agonist ivuxolimab. These receptors were collected from an adult with an advanced solid tumor such as melanoma, head and neck, liver or kidney cancer.

The chain recombines TRBV9 with TRBJ1-2, with D tentatively TRBD1 (5 bases). Trimming shortened V by 3 bases and J by 6 bases, and 12 bases separated the two germline ends. The CDR3 spans 13 residues. From germline, CDR1 is SGDLS and CDR2 YYNGEE. The CDR3 DNA reads as TGTGCCAGCAGCGGGGAGGGGCTCAATGGCTACACCTTC. Translating it yields CASSGEGLNGYTF.

The V call is TRBV7-9, the J call TRBJ1-1; 9 bases agree with TRBD1. The CDR3 is made up of 17 amino acids. Germline assignment: CDR1 SEHNR and CDR2 FQNEAQ (reference sequence). The V and J ends lost 4 bases and 6 bases, in that order; junction bases with no gene match: 15. The CDR3 coding sequence is TGTGCCAGCAGCTCGATCCGAGGGGGGACAGGGACTTCTGAAGCTTTCTTT. It codes for CASSSIRGGTGTSEAFF.

This chain uses TRBV28 with TRBJ2-2; D may be TRBD1 (5 bases). The V end was cut by 7 bases, the J end by 1 base, with 13 bases between. Germline V gene lookup returns CDR1 MDHEN and CDR2 SYDVKM. The CDR3 totals 15 residues. The CDR3 nucleotides are TGTGCCAGCAATCCCTGGGGCGGGAACACCGGGGAGCTGTTTTTT. Residues: CASNPWGGNTGELFF.

The chain employs TRBV27 and TRBJ1-5; D unresolved. Per germline, CDR1 MNHEY and CDR2 SMNVEV (reference sequence). Trimming pared 2 bases from V and 3 bases from J, leaving 11 bases between. This CDR3 has 15 residues. Written as DNA, the CDR3 is TGTGCCAGCAGTTTACAAGGCAGCTTCAATCAGCCCCAGCATTTT. It encodes CASSLQGSFNQPQHF.

The V call is TRBV20-1, the J call TRBJ2-7, with unresolved D. The CDR3 spans 10 residues. Germline V lookup: CDR1 DFQATT, CDR2 SNEGSKA (reference sequence). Deletions cut 6 bases from V and 6 bases from J, with 9 bases between. Here the CDR3 reads CSAHAGEQYF. Here the CDR3 DNA reads TGCAGTGCCCACGCTGGCGAGCAGTACTTC.